Listed here are 27 T cell receptor beta chains from one sample, sequenced in a study of CD8 T cells in ankylosing spondylitis listed by TCRdb under 2017. The paper's findings and limits, for the study overall: Blood from ankylosing spondylitis patients appeared to be characterized by a TCR beta motif made up of several highly homologous amino acid variants.

No antigen has been identified for these receptors. The receptor library was made with 5' RACE. The sequencer listed for this sample is Illumina HiSeq 2500. Using fastp at Q25 and MiXCR, TCRdb reprocessed the public reads and kept productive beta chains. Rows are combined by CDR3 protein, so each entry shows the most common genes and DNA. The sample records about 510,000 distinct CDR3 sequences, roughly 5.3% of which are singletons. The ten biggest clones cover roughly 3.3% of the sample. Input material: blood, either unsorted or a sorted T cell fraction (not recorded which). These receptors originate from a male donor with ankylosing spondylitis.

There are many counts of this clonotype. The gene calls are TRBV5-1 and TRBJ2-5; D gene uncertain. There are 12 residues in the CDR3. The V gene's germline CDR1 is SGHRS and CDR2 YFSETQ. Trimming took 3 bases from V and 5 from J, leaving 8 bases between them. The CDR3 DNA reads as TGCGCCAGCAGCTCGTCGGAGGAGACCCAGTACTTC. Translation gives CASSSSEETQYF.

This clonotype has at least ten counts. The chain recombines TRBV4-3 with TRBJ1-2; D possibly corresponds to TRBD1 (5 bases). Germline values: CDR1 LGHNA, CDR2 YSLEER. The CDR3 totals 14 residues. The V end was cut by 0 bases, the J end by 4 bases, with 9 bases between. The CDR3, as DNA: TGCGCCAGCAGCCAAGATGGGGACTCCTATGGCTACACCTTC. Its translation: CASSQDGDSYGYTF.

In its sample, this clonotype was seen many times. This rearrangement joins TRBV20-1 to TRBJ2-2, with D maybe TRBD1 (5 bases). CDR3 length: 13 amino acids. Per the germline V gene, CDR1 is DFQATT and CDR2 is SNEGSKA (reference sequence). The V and J ends lost 4 bases and 2 bases respectively, with 8 bases between them. CDR3 residues: CSANGHNTGELFF. Here the CDR3 DNA reads TGCAGTGCTAACGGACATAACACCGGGGAGCTGTTTTTT.

This chain uses TRBV11-1 with TRBJ2-4; 7 nucleotides line up with TRBD1. The CDR3 extends over 18 amino acids. V lost 5 bases, J lost 0 bases, and 13 bases stayed unmatched. Germline-derived CDR1 and CDR2 are SGHAT and FQDESV (reference sequence). DNA of the CDR3: TGTGCCAGCAGCCATACAGGGGTCACGCCTCTAGCCAAAAACATTCAGTACTTC. Translating it yields CASSHTGVTPLAKNIQYF.

This chain uses TRBV9 with TRBJ2-5; 8 positions agree with TRBD2. J gave up 4 bases and V 0 bases, and 11 bases lay outside the gene matches. The CDR3 has 17 amino acids. CDR1 and CDR2 (germline): SGDLS, YYNGEE. The CDR3 sequence: CASSVGFSGGAIETQYF. The CDR3 bases are TGTGCCAGCAGCGTAGGCTTTTCCGGGGGGGCAATAGAGACCCAGTACTTC.

The sample holds a few counts of this clonotype. The J gene is TRBJ2-1, the V gene TRBV5-1, with D perhaps matching TRBD1 or TRBD2 (5 bases each). V gave up 0 bases and J gave up 0 bases, with 10 bases separating them. The CDR3 has 16 residues. Germline CDR1 and CDR2: SGHRS and YFSETQ. Written as DNA, the CDR3 is TGCGCCAGCAGCTTGGGGTTTGGGGGCTCCTACAATGAGCAGTTCTTC. Translating gives CASSLGFGGSYNEQFF.

The genes are TRBV10-2 and TRBJ2-3; D is ambiguous. Germline V gene lookup returns CDR1 WSHSY and CDR2 SAAADI. Trimming took off 6 bases at V and 1 base at J, with 8 bases between the two ends. This CDR3 region has 13 residues. CDR3 protein: CASRGSRTDTQYF. In DNA form, the CDR3 reads TGCGCCAGCAGGGGGTCTCGCACAGATACGCAGTATTTT.

This clonotype was seen many times. The chain is built from TRBV28 and TRBJ2-7; D gene uncertain. V lost 2 bases and J lost 0, with 11 bases in between. The CDR3 has 15 residues. CDR1 and CDR2 (germline): MDHEN, SYDVKM. The CDR3 loop is CASSLASPLSYEQYF. In DNA form, the CDR3 reads TGTGCCAGCAGTTTAGCCAGCCCCCTCTCCTACGAGCAGTACTTC.

This clonotype occurred many times. The rearrangement links TRBV20-1 to TRBJ1-2, with a possible D match to TRBD1 (6 bases). This CDR3 is 14 amino acids long. Germline loops: CDR1 DFQATT, CDR2 SNEGSKA (reference sequence). V lost 6 bases and J 8 bases, leaving 22 bases between the germline ends. DNA for the CDR3: TGCAGTGCCACACCCTCGGGACAACGGAGAGGCTACACCTTC. It yields the protein CSATPSGQRRGYTF.

This clonotype was counted ten times or more. CDR3 coding DNA: TGTGCCAGCAGCCCCACGACAGGACGGTCTGAAGCTTTCTTT. Protein: CASSPTTGRSEAFF. The chain carries TRBV7-2 and TRBJ1-1, with D possibly TRBD1 on 6 matching bases. The V end lost 5 bases, the J end lost 6 bases, and 16 bases lay between the germline ends. Germline V gene lookup returns CDR1 SGHTA and CDR2 FQGNSA. The CDR3 is 14 residues long. Full variable domain (missing parts from reference TRBV7-2 and TRBJ1-1): GAGVSQSPSNKVTEKGKDVELRCDPISGHTALYWYRQSLGQGLEFLIYFQGNSAPDKSGLPSDRFSAERTGGSVSTLTIQRTQQEDSAVYLCASSPTTGRSEAFFGQGTRLTVV.

This clonotype came up many times. The J gene is TRBJ2-5, the V gene TRBV5-1; TRBD1 aligns across 9 bases. J lost 4 bases, V lost 0 bases, and 4 bases had no gene match. The CDR3 extends over 15 amino acids. Germline V CDR1 and CDR2: SGHRS, YFSETQ. The DNA for the CDR3 is TGCGCCAGCAGCTTGGCCCCACAGGGGGCAGAGACCCAGTACTTC. The encoded protein is CASSLAPQGAETQYF.

This clonotype was seen at least ten times. This sequence joins TRBV20-1 and TRBJ2-2; TRBD2 is a possible D gene (5 bases). Germline CDR1 and CDR2: DFQATT and SNEGSKA (reference sequence). This CDR3 spans 14 amino acids. The V gene lost 5 bases and the J gene lost 2 bases, with 12 bases spanning the gap. Here the CDR3 reads CSASRTLNTGELFF. The CDR3 DNA reads TGCAGTGCTTCCCGGACTTTAAACACCGGGGAGCTGTTTTTT.

This clonotype has a handful of counts. The CDR3 protein is CASSIGQGTWNEQFF. The CDR3 region has the DNA TGTGCCAGTAGTATCGGACAGGGCACCTGGAATGAGCAGTTCTTC. The V call is TRBV19, the J call TRBJ2-1; TRBD1 aligns across 8 bases. Germline V lookup: CDR1 LNHDA, CDR2 SQIVND (reference sequence). V dropped 3 bases and J dropped 7; count of bases not matched to a gene: 8. The CDR3 runs to 15 residues.

This clonotype appeared many times. V usage is TRBV6-5 and J usage is TRBJ2-7, with TRBD2 matching 10 bases. Germline V gives CDR1 MNHEY, CDR2 SVGAGI. This CDR3 region has 14 residues. Germline trimming cut 2 bases from V and 6 bases from J; bases unmatched to any gene: 4. CDR3 in amino acids: CASSYRLAGVEQYF. CDR3 DNA sequence: TGTGCCAGCAGTTACCGCCTAGCGGGAGTCGAGCAGTACTTC.

This clonotype was found many times. A junction end diverges from the germline sequence, so it may reflect a read error. The chain is built from TRBV6-1 and TRBJ2-1, with 9 bases matching TRBD1. The CDR3 consists of 13 residues. The germline gives CDR1 MNHNS, CDR2 SASEGT. In nucleotides, the CDR3 is TGTGCCAGCAGTCGTATCGGGACAGGGATCAAAATCTTC. Translation: CASSRIGTGIKIF.

This clonotype came up many times. The chain employs TRBV21-1 and TRBJ2-7. TRBV21-1 is classified as a pseudogene. CDR3 length equals 13 residues. CDR3 bases: TGTGCCAGCAGCAAAGTAAGCCCGTTTAGGGAGTACTTC. This gives the protein CASSKVSPFREYF.

The rearrangement links TRBV4-2 to TRBJ2-1; the D is unclear. V was cut by 1 base and J by 2 bases, with 6 bases left in between. CDR3 length: 14 residues. CDR1 is LGHNA, CDR2 YNFKEQ, per germline. CDR3: CASSQGTPYNEQFF. The CDR3 DNA is TGTGCCAGCAGCCAAGGAACTCCCTACAATGAGCAGTTCTTC.

This clonotype was seen many times. The chain carries TRBV11-1 and TRBJ2-3; 8 nucleotides agree with TRBD2. The CDR3 is 19 amino acids. Germline CDR1 SGHAT, CDR2 FQDESV (reference sequence). The trim removed 6 bases at V and 2 bases at J, leaving 19 bases unmatched. The CDR3 sequence: CASRLTLAGLSIPTDTQYF. The CDR3 bases are TGTGCCAGCAGGCTCACCCTAGCGGGCCTCTCCATCCCCACAGATACGCAGTATTTT.

This clonotype was counted many times. V is TRBV3-1 and J is TRBJ1-2, with D hard to call. Trimming cost V 1 base and J 2 bases, with 8 bases left between them. The length of the CDR3 is 14 residues. The germline V gene encodes CDR1 LGHDT and CDR2 YNNKEL (reference sequence). This CDR3 is CASSQVTANYGYTF. The CDR3 region has the DNA TGTGCCAGCAGCCAAGTAACAGCGAACTATGGCTACACCTTC.

This clonotype was picked up many times. CDR3: CASSLEGRDETQYF. Here the CDR3 DNA reads TGCGCCAGCAGCTTGGAGGGACGCGATGAGACCCAGTACTTC. V is TRBV5-1 and J is TRBJ2-5; D possibly matches TRBD1 or TRBD2 (5 bases each). Germline CDR1 is SGHRS and CDR2 is YFSETQ. V dropped 0 bases and J dropped 5 bases, with 11 bases sitting between them. The CDR3 contains 14 residues.

The sample holds many counts of this clonotype. The rearrangement uses TRBV27 and TRBJ2-7; D remains unclear. This CDR3 spans 13 amino acids. Trimming took off 4 bases at V and 6 bases at J, with 13 bases between the two ends. From germline, CDR1 is MNHEY and CDR2 SMNVEV (reference sequence). CDR3 in amino acids: CASSSGPFLEQYF. CDR3 bases: TGTGCCAGCAGTTCTGGACCCTTCCTCGAGCAGTACTTC.

This clonotype was observed at least ten times. V usage is TRBV4-3 and J usage is TRBJ2-7, with D maybe TRBD2 (5 bases). CDR1 is LGHNA and CDR2 is YSLEER in the germline V gene. This CDR3 region has 15 residues. V dropped 3 bases and J dropped 5 bases, with 17 bases sitting between them. CDR3 sequence reads: CASSHGLVTTDEQYF. The CDR3, as DNA: TGCGCCAGCAGCCACGGCCTAGTGACTACTGACGAGCAGTACTTC.

This clonotype was seen repeatedly, ten times or more. This chain connects TRBV7-8 to TRBJ2-5, with TRBD2 matching 8 bases. Unmatched junction bases numbered 7, after V lost 6 bases and J lost 4 bases. This CDR3 is built from 14 residues. Germline loops: CDR1 SGHVS, CDR2 FQNEAQ. CDR3 nucleotide sequence: TGTGCCAGCAGGCCTAGCGGGCTCACAGAGACCCAGTACTTC. Amino acids: CASRPSGLTETQYF.

This clonotype has a count of ten or more. The chain combines TRBV6-5 with TRBJ1-3; 7 bases are a match to TRBD1. CDR1 MNHEY and CDR2 SVGAGI come from the germline V gene. V gave up 0 bases and J gave up 0 bases; unmatched junction bases: 5. The CDR3 is made up of 17 amino acids. Here the CDR3 DNA reads TGTGCCAGCAGTTACTCGCTTTCAGGGGGCTCTGGAAACACCATATATTTT. This sequence encodes CASSYSLSGGSGNTIYF.

This clonotype was detected a few times. The chain carries TRBV7-2 and TRBJ2-7, with a tentative D call TRBD1 (5 bases). Germline V gives CDR1 SGHTA, CDR2 FQGNSA. There are 14 residues in the CDR3. Trimming took 5 bases from V and 4 from J, leaving 15 bases between them. The CDR3 sequence: CASSLGRQTYEQYF. As DNA, the CDR3 is TGTGCCAGCAGCCTAGGAAGACAGACGTACGAGCAGTACTTC.

On this clonotype: Given a much more abundant clone one base away, this may be a read error. The chain is built from TRBV11-2 and TRBJ1-3, with D possibly being TRBD1 (6 bases). V was cut by 4 bases and J by 2 bases, with 12 bases left in between. Germline-derived CDR1 and CDR2 are SGHAT and FQNNGV. The CDR3 spans 15 residues. For the CDR3, the DNA is TGTGCCAGCAGCTCTCAGACAGGCCCTGGAAACACCATATATTTT. This sequence encodes CASSSQTGPGNTIYF.

The gene calls are TRBV7-9 and TRBJ1-1, with a weak D call TRBD1 (5 bases). The germline gives CDR1 SEHNR, CDR2 FQNEAQ (reference sequence). V lost 10 bases to trimming and J lost 3 bases, with 15 bases between them. The CDR3 extends over 13 amino acids. The CDR3 DNA is TGTGCCATTACGCGAGGGGAGGACACTGAAGCTTTCTTT. This codes for CAITRGEDTEAFF.